This TCR beta chain was obtained from a study of patients and donors after allogeneic stem cell transplantation. Each CDR3 protein is one row after TCRdb ran MiXCR on the RT-PCR reads. This table holds 150,000 to 200,000 distinct CDR3 sequences, about 30% found once. This clonotype was seen many times. Trimming shortened V by 0 bases and J by 7 bases, and 10 bases separated the two germline ends. The CDR3 has 15 residues. Germline V gene data show CDR1 as LGHNA and CDR2 as YNFKEQ. Specimen: blood, either unsorted or a sorted T cell fraction (not recorded which). The clonotype was recovered from a human donor who was either an allogeneic HSCT recipient or a stem cell or donor lymphocyte infusion donor (not recorded which). It is not recorded whose cells these are; they may come from a transplant donor. V usage is TRBV4-2 and J usage is TRBJ1-6; TRBD1 is a possible D gene (5 bases). The CDR3 reads CASSQDIRGNSPLHF. CDR3 DNA: TGTGCCAGCAGCCAAGATATAAGGGGCAATTCACCCCTCCACTTT.